Here is one T cell receptor (beta chain) with its context. Authors' methods: Amplifying reference gene primers gave estimates of nucleated cell counts. Measured with immunoSEQ multiplex PCR; TCRdb has only the in-frame clones, and not every one. D and trimming come from the DNA, and the V and J calls and clone size come from that table. The data hold hundreds of thousands of clones, with about 88% observed a single time. The data were taken from a study of blood T cell repertoires in COVID-19. In the study overall: Some COVID-19 samples were acute and others convalescent; all came from the United States, Italy and Spain.

CDR1 and CDR2 from the germline V gene are SGHRS and YFSETQ. The ends were cut back, 1 base at V and 0 bases at J, with 19 bases in the middle. There are 18 residues in the CDR3. The chain combines TRBV5-1 with TRBJ1-1; the D gene is possibly TRBD1 (6 bases). The sequenced material came from peripheral blood. This sequence was found in a woman in her 30s with COVID-19, enrolled during active disease. DNA for the CDR3: TGCGCCAGCAGCTTGAGGCCACAGGGAATTAGGATGAACACTGAAGCTTTCTTT. It yields the protein CASSLRPQGIRMNTEAFF. Full variable domain (rest looked up from reference TRBV5-1 and TRBJ1-1): KAGVTQTPRYLIKTRGQQVTLSCSPISGHRSVSWYQQTPGQGLQFLFEYFSETQRNKGNFPGRFSGRQFSNSRSEMNVSTLELGDSALYLCASSLRPQGIRMNTEAFFGQGTRLTVV.